The clone carrying this TCR beta chain was recorded at least ten times. Amplified TCR beta CDR3 regions came from RNA transcripts. First-round RT-PCR of the TCR CDR3 relied on the HTBI primer set. TCRdb re-called the multiplex PCR reads with MiXCR, one entry per CDR3 protein. The sample lists some 690,000 distinct CDR3 sequences, about 18% occurring once. The data are from a study of T cells in Graves' hyperthyroidism and ophthalmopathy. Per the germline V gene, CDR1 is MDHEN and CDR2 is SYDVKM. The ends lost 5 bases at V and 3 bases at J; junction bases unmatched: 13. The CDR3 consists of 17 residues.

The chain is built from TRBV28 and TRBJ2-1, with 7 bases matching TRBD1. The sample was blood. The sequence was obtained from a man aged 50 or older with Graves' hyperthyroidism. DNA for the CDR3: TGTGCCAGCAGTACCCCATCCGGGACAGACTACTACAATGAGCAGTTCTTC. Amino acids: CASSTPSGTDYYNEQFF.